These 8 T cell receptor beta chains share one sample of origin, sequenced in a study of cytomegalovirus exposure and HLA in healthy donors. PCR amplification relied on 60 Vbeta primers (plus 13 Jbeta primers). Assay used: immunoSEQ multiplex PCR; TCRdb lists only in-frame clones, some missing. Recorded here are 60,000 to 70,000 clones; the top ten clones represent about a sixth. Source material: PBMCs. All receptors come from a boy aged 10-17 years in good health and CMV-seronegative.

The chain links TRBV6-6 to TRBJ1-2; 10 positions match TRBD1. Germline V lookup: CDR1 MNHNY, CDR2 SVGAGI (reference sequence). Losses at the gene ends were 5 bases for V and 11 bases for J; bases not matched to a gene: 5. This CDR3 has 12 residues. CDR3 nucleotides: TGTGCCAGCAGTACCCCGGGACAGGGGTACACCTTC. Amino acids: CASSTPGQGYTF.

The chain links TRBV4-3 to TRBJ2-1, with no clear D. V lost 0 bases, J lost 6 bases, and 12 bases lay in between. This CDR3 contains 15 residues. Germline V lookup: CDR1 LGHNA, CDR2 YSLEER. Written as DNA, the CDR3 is TGCGCCAGCAGCCAAGATCCGAACGCGTTCAATGAGCAGTTCTTC. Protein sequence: CASSQDPNAFNEQFF.

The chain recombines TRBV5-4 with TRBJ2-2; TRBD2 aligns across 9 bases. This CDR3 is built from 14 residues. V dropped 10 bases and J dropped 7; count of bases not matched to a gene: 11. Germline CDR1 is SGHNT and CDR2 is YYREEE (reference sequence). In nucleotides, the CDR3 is TGTGCCTTCCGAATCGCGGGAGGGGACGGGGAGCTGTTTTTT. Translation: CAFRIAGGDGELFF.

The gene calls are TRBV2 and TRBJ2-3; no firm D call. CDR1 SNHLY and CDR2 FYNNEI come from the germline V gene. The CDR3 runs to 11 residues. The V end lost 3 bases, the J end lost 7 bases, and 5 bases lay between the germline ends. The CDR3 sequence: CASSEYNTQYF. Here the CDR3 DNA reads TGTGCCAGCAGTGAGTACAATACGCAGTATTTT.

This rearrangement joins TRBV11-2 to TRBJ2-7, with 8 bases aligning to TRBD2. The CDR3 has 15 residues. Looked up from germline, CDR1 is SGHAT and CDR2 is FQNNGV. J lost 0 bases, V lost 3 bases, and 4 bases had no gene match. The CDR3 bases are TGTGCCAGCAGCTTCCCCAGCGGGAGCTCCTACGAGCAGTACTTC. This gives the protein CASSFPSGSSYEQYF.

CDR3 in amino acids: CASSPRDSSYEQYF. Here the CDR3 DNA reads TGTGCCAGCAGCCCCAGGGACAGTTCCTACGAGCAGTACTTC. The genes are TRBV7-6 and TRBJ2-7, with 7 bases lining up with TRBD1. The CDR3 totals 14 residues. Per germline, CDR1 SGHVS and CDR2 FNYEAQ. The trim removed 5 bases at V and 1 base at J, leaving 5 bases unmatched.

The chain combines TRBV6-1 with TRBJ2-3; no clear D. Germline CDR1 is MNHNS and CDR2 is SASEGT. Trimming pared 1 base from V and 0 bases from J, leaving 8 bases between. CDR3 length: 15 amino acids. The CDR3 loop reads CASSEDPGSTDTQYF. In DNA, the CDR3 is TGTGCCAGCAGTGAAGATCCGGGTAGCACAGATACGCAGTATTTT.

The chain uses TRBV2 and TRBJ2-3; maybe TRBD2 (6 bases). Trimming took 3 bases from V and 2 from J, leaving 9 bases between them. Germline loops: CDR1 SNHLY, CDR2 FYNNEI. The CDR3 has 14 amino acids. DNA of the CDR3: TGTGCCAGCAGTGATGGGACTTACACAGATACGCAGTATTTT. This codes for CASSDGTYTDTQYF.